These T cell receptor beta chains were read from a single sample in a study of cytomegalovirus exposure and HLA in healthy donors. Profiling relied on immunoSEQ multiplex PCR, and the TCRdb table lists in-frame clones only, not all of them. Among 150,000 to 200,000 clones, around 75% were seen once, and the ten largest hold approximately 4.4%. Sequencing was carried out using PBMCs. The source is a man aged 18 to 35 in good health and CMV-seropositive. Both conserved end residues are part of each CDR3. A D gene is named only where the DNA matches it firmly. The size of a clone is reported for some rows only, either as once, few or many, or as a class for expanded clones.

- TRBJ1-2 TRBV9 - CASSVGADIGYTF TGTGCCAGCAGCGTGGGGGCGGATATCGGCTACACCTTC
- TRBJ1-2 TRBV7-6 TRBD1 CASSLVAHGQGKGYTF TGTGCCAGCAGCTTAGTAGCCCATGGACAGGGTAAAGGCTACACCTTC
- TRBJ1-5 TRBV4-2 - CASSHPGTHQPQHF TGTGCCAGCAGCCACCCCGGGACACACCAGCCCCAGCATTTT
- TRBJ2-3 TRBV6-4 - CASSDIGLPRDTQYF TGTGCCAGCAGTGACATTGGACTCCCACGAGATACGCAGTATTTT
- TRBJ1-5 TRBV7-2 TRBD1 CASSAGQGVIGNQPQHF TGTGCCAGCAGCGCGGGACAGGGAGTGATCGGCAATCAGCCCCAGCATTTT
few TRBJ1-1 TRBV29-1 - CSSKPGGNTEAFF TGCAGCTCTAAACCCGGGGGAAACACTGAAGCTTTCTTT
- TRBJ2-1 TRBV28 - CASSFGGKQFF TGTGCCAGCAGTTTCGGGGGTAAGCAGTTCTTC
- TRBJ2-2 TRBV7-8 TRBD1 CASSLRTGDGTGELFF TGTGCCAGCAGCTTAAGGACAGGGGATGGGACCGGGGAGCTGTTTTTT
- TRBJ1-2 TRBV27 - CASSLSGGGGYTF TGTGCCAGCAGTTTATCCGGGGGAGGGGGCTACACCTTC
- TRBJ1-4 TRBV27 - CASSNRQKNEKLFF TGTGCCAGCAGTAATCGACAGAAGAATGAAAAACTGTTTTTT
- TRBJ1-1 TRBV7-9 TRBD1 CASSLERGRGPNTEAFF TGTGCCAGCAGCTTAGAAAGGGGGCGAGGCCCGAACACTGAAGCTTTCTTT
- TRBJ2-3 TRBV5-1 TRBD2 CASSLVGTSGGTTDTQYF TGCGCCAGCAGCTTGGTGGGGACTAGCGGGGGAACCACAGATACGCAGTATTTT
once TRBJ1-5 TRBV6-1 TRBD1 CASSPGTDSNQPQHF TGTGCCAGCAGCCCCGGGACAGATAGCAATCAGCCCCAGCATTTT
- TRBJ1-1 TRBV5-1 - CASSFAENTEAFF TGCGCCAGCAGCTTTGCGGAGAACACTGAAGCTTTCTTT
once TRBJ2-5 TRBV20-1 TRBD1 CSASDRVRTYF TGCAGTGCTAGCGACAGGGTGAGGACGTACTTC
- TRBJ1-5 TRBV6-1 - CASSEGGGGQPQHF TGTGCCAGCAGTGAAGGGGGGGGTGGTCAGCCCCAGCATTTT
- TRBJ2-4 TRBV11-2 - CASRRTKNIQYF TGTGCCAGCCGGAGAACCAAAAACATTCAGTACTTC
- TRBJ1-2 TRBV29-1 TRBD1 CSVEGQGSYGYTF TGCAGCGTTGAGGGACAGGGGAGCTATGGCTACACCTTC
- TRBJ1-1 TRBV29-1 - CSGTGMDTEAFF TGCAGCGGCACAGGGATGGACACTGAAGCTTTCTTT
- TRBJ1-2 TRBV5-8 TRBD1 CASSLGQAPYGYTF TGTGCCAGCAGCCTCGGACAGGCCCCCTATGGCTACACCTTC
- TRBJ2-1 TRBV7-6 TRBD1 CASSLDPGYRGHNEQFF TGTGCCAGCAGCTTAGACCCTGGGTACAGGGGTCACAATGAGCAGTTCTTC
- TRBJ1-4 TRBV6-1 TRBD1 CASSEVQGANEKLFF TGTGCCAGCAGTGAAGTCCAGGGGGCTAATGAAAAACTGTTTTTT
- TRBJ2-1 TRBV4-1 TRBD1 CASSQQKVGQGADEQFF TGCGCCAGCAGCCAACAGAAAGTCGGACAGGGGGCAGATGAGCAGTTCTTC
- TRBJ1-5 TRBV28 - CASSLPGGQPQHF TGTGCCAGCAGTTTACCCGGAGGTCAGCCCCAGCATTTT
once TRBJ2-1 TRBV11-3 TRBD2 CASGEVGTSGDEQFF TGTGCCAGCGGGGAAGTAGGGACTAGTGGAGATGAGCAGTTCTTC
- TRBJ2-2 TRBV6-1 - CASSESGTLTGELFF TGTGCCAGCAGTGAATCCGGGACACTCACCGGGGAGCTGTTTTTT
few TRBJ1-3 TRBV4-1 - CASSQDVRDRNTIYF TGCGCCAGCAGCCAAGACGTCAGGGATAGAAACACCATATATTTT
- TRBJ2-5 TRBV27 TRBD2 CASSLSGTSGGETQYF TGTGCCAGCAGTTTATCTGGGACTAGCGGGGGTGAGACCCAGTACTTC
- TRBJ2-3 TRBV6-6 TRBD2 CAIGSGTYSTDTQYF TGTGCCATCGGTAGCGGGACATATAGCACAGATACGCAGTATTTT
- TRBJ2-2 TRBV9 - CASSVAGSGAGELFF TGTGCCAGCAGCGTAGCTGGGTCAGGGGCAGGGGAGCTGTTTTTT
- TRBJ2-6 TRBV6-1 - CASSETPGLGANVLTF TGTGCCAGCAGTGAAACGCCCGGGTTAGGGGCCAACGTCCTGACTTTC
- TRBJ1-1 TRBV5-1 - CASSLGGGPTEAFF TGCGCCAGCAGCTTGGGGGGGGGACCGACTGAAGCTTTCTTT
once TRBJ1-6 TRBV7-6 TRBD1 CASSSQGRGTNSPLHF TGTGCCAGCAGCTCACAGGGGAGAGGGACCAATTCACCCCTCCACTTT
- TRBJ2-5 TRBV5-4 TRBD2 CASSPGVAGEGTQYF TGTGCCAGCAGTCCCGGGGTAGCGGGAGAAGGGACCCAGTACTTC
once TRBJ2-3 TRBV9 TRBD2 CASSTLAGGSTDTQYF TGTGCCAGCAGCACACTAGCGGGGGGTAGCACAGATACGCAGTATTTT
- TRBJ1-2 TRBV19 TRBD1 CASADRAANYGYTF TGTGCCAGTGCTGACAGGGCGGCTAACTATGGCTACACCTTC
- TRBJ2-2 TRBV18 - CASSARDVVYTGELFF TGTGCCAGCTCAGCTCGCGATGTGGTTTACACCGGGGAGCTGTTTTTT
- TRBJ1-4 TRBV7-9 TRBD1 CASGTGGEKLFF TGTGCCAGCGGGACAGGAGGGGAAAAACTGTTTTTT
once TRBJ1-4 TRBV6-1 TRBD1 CASRGDRELWEKLFF TGTGCCAGCAGAGGGGACAGGGAGCTTTGGGAAAAACTGTTTTTT
- TRBJ1-2 TRBV5-6 - CASFHPRGNGVNYGYTF TGTGCCAGCTTCCATCCAAGAGGGAACGGAGTGAACTATGGCTACACCTTC
- TRBJ2-3 TRBV7-2 - CASSLGQKTDTQYF TGTGCCAGCAGCTTAGGGCAGAAGACAGATACGCAGTATTTT
few TRBJ1-5 TRBV28 - CASSPREWDQPQHF TGTGCCAGCAGTCCCAGGGAATGGGATCAGCCCCAGCATTTT
- TRBJ1-4 TRBV6-9 - CASSGLWRGGLFF TGTGCCAGCAGTGGGTTGTGGAGGGGAGGGCTGTTTTTT
- TRBJ2-3 TRBV7-3 TRBD2 CASSLISGGGTDTQYF TGTGCCAGCAGCTTAATTAGCGGGGGGGGCACAGATACGCAGTATTTT
- TRBJ1-1 TRBV29-1 - CSVETVNTEAFF TGCAGCGTGGAGACGGTTAACACTGAAGCTTTCTTT
- TRBJ2-1 TRBV7-2 - CASSRDYEQFF TGTGCCAGCTCGCGGGACTATGAGCAGTTCTTC
- TRBJ1-1 TRBV10-3 - CAISDRGEGMNTEAFF TGTGCCATCAGTGATCGGGGAGAAGGGATGAACACTGAAGCTTTCTTT
- TRBJ1-2 TRBV4-1 TRBD1 CASSQERGTAGYTF TGCGCCAGCAGCCAAGAGAGGGGGACAGCTGGCTACACCTTC
- TRBJ2-3 TRBV19 - CASSTAGNTQYF TGTGCCAGTAGTACCGCAGGGAATACGCAGTATTTT
- TRBJ2-1 TRBV6-1 - CASSELATSYNEQFF TGTGCCAGCAGTGAATTAGCGACCTCCTACAATGAGCAGTTCTTC
- TRBJ1-5 TRBV7-9 - CASSLDSQVLQPQHF TGTGCCAGCAGCTTAGATTCGCAGGTCCTTCAGCCCCAGCATTTT
- TRBJ1-1 TRBV7-8 - CASSFLQGTEAFF TGTGCCAGCAGCTTTCTTCAGGGCACTGAAGCTTTCTTT
- TRBJ1-4 TRBV5-1 TRBD1 CASSWTGENEKLFF TGCGCCAGCAGCTGGACAGGGGAAAATGAAAAACTGTTTTTT